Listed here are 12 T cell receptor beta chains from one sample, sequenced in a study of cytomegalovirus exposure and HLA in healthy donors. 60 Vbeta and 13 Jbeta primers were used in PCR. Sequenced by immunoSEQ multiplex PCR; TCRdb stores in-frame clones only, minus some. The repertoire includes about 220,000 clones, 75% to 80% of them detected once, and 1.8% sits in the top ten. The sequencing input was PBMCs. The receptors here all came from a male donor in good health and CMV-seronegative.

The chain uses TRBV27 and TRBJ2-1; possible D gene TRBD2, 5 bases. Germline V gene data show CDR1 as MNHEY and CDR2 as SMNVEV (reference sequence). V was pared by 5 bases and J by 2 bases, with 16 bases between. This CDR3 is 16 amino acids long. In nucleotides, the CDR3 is TGTGCCAGCAGTCCTATGCACGGGAATGCCTACAATGAGCAGTTCTTC. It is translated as CASSPMHGNAYNEQFF.

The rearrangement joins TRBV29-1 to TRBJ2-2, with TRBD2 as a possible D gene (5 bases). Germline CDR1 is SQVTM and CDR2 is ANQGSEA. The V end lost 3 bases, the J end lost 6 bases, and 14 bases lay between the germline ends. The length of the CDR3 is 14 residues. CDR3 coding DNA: TGCAGCGTTGAGGTCCTCCGGGGATCCGGGGAGCTGTTTTTT. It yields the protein CSVEVLRGSGELFF.

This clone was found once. CDR3: CASSEWGGVTEAFF. The CDR3 DNA reads TGTGCCAGCAGTGAATGGGGGGGGGTCACTGAAGCTTTCTTT. This chain links TRBV6-1 with TRBJ1-1; TRBD1 might be the D (5 bases). V lost 2 bases to trimming and J lost 4 bases, with 11 bases between them. CDR3 length equals 14 residues. Germline V gene sequence: CDR1 MNHNS, CDR2 SASEGT.

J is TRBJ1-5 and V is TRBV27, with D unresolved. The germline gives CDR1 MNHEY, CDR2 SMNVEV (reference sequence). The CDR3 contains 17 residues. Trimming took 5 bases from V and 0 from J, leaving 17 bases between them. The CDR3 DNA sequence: TGTGCCAGCAGTCAATATTACGGAGCAAGTAGCAATCAGCCCCAGCATTTT. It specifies CASSQYYGASSNQPQHF.

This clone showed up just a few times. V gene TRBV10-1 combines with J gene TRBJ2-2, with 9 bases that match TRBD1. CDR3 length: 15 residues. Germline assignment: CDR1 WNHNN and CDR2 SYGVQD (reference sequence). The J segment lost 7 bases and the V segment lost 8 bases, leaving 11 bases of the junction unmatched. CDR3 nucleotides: TGCGCCAGCCCCCCCCGACAGGGGGAGGACGGGGAGCTGTTTTTT. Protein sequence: CASPPRQGEDGELFF.

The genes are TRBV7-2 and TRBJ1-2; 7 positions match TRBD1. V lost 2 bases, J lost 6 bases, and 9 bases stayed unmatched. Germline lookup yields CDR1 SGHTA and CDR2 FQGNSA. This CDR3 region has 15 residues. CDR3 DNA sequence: TGTGCCAGCAGCTTAAGGGCAGGGGGTTTCGATGGCTACACCTTC. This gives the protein CASSLRAGGFDGYTF.

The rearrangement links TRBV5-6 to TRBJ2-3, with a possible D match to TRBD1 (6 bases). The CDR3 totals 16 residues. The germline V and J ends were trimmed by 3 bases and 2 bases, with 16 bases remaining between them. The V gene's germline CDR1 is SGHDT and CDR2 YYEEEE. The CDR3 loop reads CASSSARDTYTDTQYF. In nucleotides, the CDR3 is TGTGCCAGCAGCTCCGCCCGGGACACCTACACAGATACGCAGTATTTT.

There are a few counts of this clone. The CDR3 DNA reads as TGTGCCAGCAGTAGAGGGGGTGAAGGCTACACCTTC. Its translation is CASSRGGEGYTF. This chain joins TRBV6-5 and TRBJ1-2; TRBD1 might be the D (6 bases). This CDR3 comprises 12 residues. Germline V gene lookup returns CDR1 MNHEY and CDR2 SVGAGI. V gave up 5 bases and J gave up 8 bases, with 12 bases separating them.

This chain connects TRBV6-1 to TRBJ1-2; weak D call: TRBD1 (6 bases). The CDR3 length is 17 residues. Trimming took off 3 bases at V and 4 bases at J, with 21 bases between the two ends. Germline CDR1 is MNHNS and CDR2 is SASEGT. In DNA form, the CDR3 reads TGTGCCAGCAGTGAGAGGCAGGGGTCGACGATAGGCTATGGCTACACCTTC. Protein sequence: CASSERQGSTIGYGYTF.

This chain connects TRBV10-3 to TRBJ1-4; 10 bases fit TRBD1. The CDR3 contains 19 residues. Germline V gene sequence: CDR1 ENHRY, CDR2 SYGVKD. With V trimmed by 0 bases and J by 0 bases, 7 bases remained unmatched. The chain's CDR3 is CAISESTGGSEATNEKLFF. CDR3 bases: TGTGCCATCAGTGAGTCGACAGGGGGCTCGGAGGCAACTAATGAAAAACTGTTTTTT.

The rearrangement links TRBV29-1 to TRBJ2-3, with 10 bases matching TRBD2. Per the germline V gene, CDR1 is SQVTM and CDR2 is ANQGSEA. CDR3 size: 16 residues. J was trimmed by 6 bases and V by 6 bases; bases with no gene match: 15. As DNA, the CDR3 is TGCAGCGTCCTAGACCTAGCGGGAGCGGGTATGGATACGCAGTATTTT. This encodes CSVLDLAGAGMDTQYF.

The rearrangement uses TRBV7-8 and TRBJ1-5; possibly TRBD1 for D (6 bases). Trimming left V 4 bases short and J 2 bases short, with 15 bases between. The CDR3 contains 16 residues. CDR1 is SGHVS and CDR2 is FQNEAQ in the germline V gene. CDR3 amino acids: CASSSRDMVGNQPQHF. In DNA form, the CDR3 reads TGTGCCAGCAGCTCCCGGGACATGGTTGGCAATCAGCCCCAGCATTTT.